This is a list of T cell receptor beta chains from one sample in a study of blood T cell repertoires in COVID-19. Clones were read by immunoSEQ multiplex PCR, and TCRdb kept only the in-frame ones, dropping some. Seen here are almost 200,000 clones, around four fifths observed once, and the top ten hold approximately 0.97%. Sequencing input: peripheral blood. The origin of the receptors is a man aged 60 to 75 with COVID-19, enrolled during active disease. Each CDR3 is given with its conserved first and last residue. A D gene is named only where the DNA matches it firmly. Clone size, where shown, is once, few, many, or a class for clones that have expanded.

-	TRBV9	TRBJ1-1	-	CASSTGQVNTEAFF	TGTGCCAGCAGCACGGGACAAGTTAACACTGAAGCTTTCTTT
-	TRBV3-1/TRBV3-2	TRBJ1-1	-	CASSQDQGAEAFF	TGTGCCAGCAGCCAAGATCAGGGCGCTGAAGCTTTCTTT
TRBD1	TRBV5-1	TRBJ1-1	-	CASSLGMRLVGTANTEAFF	TGCGCCAGCAGCTTGGGTATGCGATTAGTCGGGACAGCGAACACTGAAGCTTTCTTT
-	TRBV9	TRBJ2-5	-	CASSVREETQYF	TGTGCCAGCAGCGTACGAGAAGAGACCCAGTACTTC
-	TRBV18	TRBJ1-5	once	CASSPSVDQPQHF	TGTGCCAGCTCACCATCGGTCGATCAGCCCCAGCATTTT
-	TRBV7-8	TRBJ2-7	-	CASSPNLQQGYEQYF	TGTGCCAGCAGCCCAAATCTCCAACAGGGCTACGAGCAGTACTTC
-	TRBV5-6	TRBJ1-5	-	CASSSRGLANRQPQHF	TGTGCCAGCAGCTCGAGGGGACTAGCCAACCGTCAGCCCCAGCATTTT
TRBD2	TRBV2	TRBJ2-1	once	CASSERREAYNEQFF	TGTGCCAGCAGTGAGAGGCGGGAGGCCTACAATGAGCAGTTCTTC
TRBD1	TRBV30	TRBJ1-2	-	CAWSVRGTGDSF	TGTGCCTGGAGTGTAAGGGGGACAGGAGATAGCTTC
TRBD1	TRBV6-5	TRBJ2-5	once	CASSYSGQLQETQYF	TGTGCCAGCAGTTACTCGGGACAGTTACAAGAGACCCAGTACTTC
-	TRBV7-9	TRBJ1-6	-	CASSLRLESPLHF	TGTGCCAGCAGCTTAAGGTTGGAGTCACCCCTCCACTTT
-	TRBV10-3	TRBJ2-3	-	CAISEYRDTQYF	TGTGCCATCAGTGAGTACCGGGATACGCAGTATTTT
-	TRBV30	TRBJ1-5	-	CAWSGSQGQPQHF	TGTGCCTGGAGTGGCTCACAGGGCCAGCCCCAGCATTTT
TRBD1	TRBV18	TRBJ2-7	-	CASSSTGTGGWYEQYF	TGTGCCAGCTCATCAACCGGGACAGGGGGCTGGTACGAGCAGTACTTC
TRBD1	TRBV7-2	TRBJ1-2	-	CASSFDRGPHYGYTF	TGTGCCAGCAGCTTTGACAGGGGGCCCCACTATGGCTACACCTTC
-	TRBV2	TRBJ1-1	-	CASSSLVEAFF	TGTGCCAGCAGTTCCCTTGTTGAAGCTTTCTTT
-	TRBV15	TRBJ1-2	once	CATSRGVGEARQGYTF	TGTGCCACCAGCAGAGGGGTCGGAGAGGCCCGTCAGGGCTACACCTTC
TRBD1	TRBV20-1	TRBJ2-7	-	CSASSPGGNYEQYF	TGCAGTGCTAGTAGCCCAGGGGGCAACTACGAGCAGTACTTC
-	TRBV5-4	TRBJ1-4	few	CASSSRGGNEKLFF	TGTGCCAGCAGCTCCCGCGGGGGGAATGAAAAACTGTTTTTT
TRBD1	TRBV30	TRBJ1-3	once	CAGGTVSGNTIYF	TGTGCCGGCGGGACAGTCTCTGGAAACACCATATATTTT
-	TRBV27	TRBJ1-5	-	CASSSLGNQPQHF	TGTGCCAGCAGTAGCTTGGGCAATCAGCCCCAGCATTTT
TRBD1	TRBV10-3	TRBJ2-5	-	CAIRGTGGETQYF	TGTGCCATCAGGGGGACAGGGGGAGAGACCCAGTACTTC
-	TRBV7-2	TRBJ1-2	-	CASSLVSGFGYGYTF	TGTGCCAGCAGCTTAGTATCGGGGTTCGGCTATGGCTACACCTTC
-	TRBV5-4	TRBJ2-4	few	CASSPSGGQNIQYF	TGTGCCAGCAGCCCCTCGGGGGGCCAAAACATTCAGTACTTC
-	TRBV6-1	TRBJ1-2	-	CASSEAWGSNYGYTF	TGTGCCAGCAGTGAAGCGTGGGGCTCTAACTATGGCTACACCTTC
-	TRBV5-5	TRBJ1-5	-	CASSLVQGDNQPQHF	TGTGCCAGCAGCTTGGTACAGGGCGACAATCAGCCCCAGCATTTT
TRBD1	TRBV6-5	TRBJ1-2	-	CASIMDRGRYGYTF	TGTGCCAGCATTATGGACAGGGGAAGATATGGCTACACCTTC
-	TRBV4-2	TRBJ1-2	-	CASSQGTSIRHGYTF	TGTGCCAGCAGCCAGGGGACATCGATTAGGCATGGCTACACCTTC
-	TRBV6-5	TRBJ1-1	-	CASRPGNTEAFF	TGTGCCAGCAGACCGGGGAACACTGAAGCTTTCTTT
TRBD2	TRBV5-1	TRBJ2-5	-	CASQPAGGETQYF	TGCGCCTCCCAGCCGGCGGGGGGAGAGACCCAGTACTTC
TRBD1	TRBV2	TRBJ1-1	-	CASRDRVNTEAFF	TGTGCCAGCAGGGACAGGGTGAACACTGAAGCTTTCTTT
TRBD1	TRBV5-1	TRBJ2-7	-	CASSLKTGGYEQYF	TGCGCCAGCAGCTTGAAGACAGGGGGCTACGAGCAGTACTTC
TRBD1	TRBV9	TRBJ2-3	-	CASSDRDRWTDTQYF	TGTGCCAGCAGCGACAGGGACAGGTGGACAGATACGCAGTATTTT
TRBD1	TRBV2	TRBJ1-3	-	CASSEATGSHGNTIYF	TGTGCCAGCAGTGAAGCGACAGGGTCGCACGGAAACACCATATATTTT
TRBD1	TRBV30	TRBJ2-7	-	CAWAPGQGRANEQYF	TGTGCCTGGGCCCCTGGACAGGGAAGAGCGAACGAGCAGTACTTC
-	TRBV12-3/TRBV12-4	TRBJ2-3	-	CASSSGVTDTQYF	TGTGCCAGCAGCTCGGGGGTGACAGATACGCAGTATTTT
-	TRBV18	TRBJ2-1	-	CASSPLEAAWNEQFF	TGTGCCAGCTCACCACTGGAGGCAGCTTGGAATGAGCAGTTCTTC
-	TRBV11-2	TRBJ1-5	-	CASSLGGGPNQPQHF	TGTGCCAGCAGCTTAGGCGGGGGCCCAAATCAGCCCCAGCATTTT
-	TRBV5-4	TRBJ1-1	-	CASSLAPNTEAFF	TGTGCCAGCAGCTTGGCTCCGAACACTGAAGCTTTCTTT
-	TRBV5-4	TRBJ2-7	-	CASSFNQGSYEQYF	TGTGCCAGCAGCTTTAATCAGGGATCCTACGAGCAGTACTTC
-	TRBV28	TRBJ1-1	-	CASSLTGEALNTEAFF	TGTGCCAGCAGTTTGACTGGAGAAGCTTTGAACACTGAAGCTTTCTTT
TRBD1	TRBV19	TRBJ1-1	-	CASSIAPPTGKEAFF	TGTGCCAGTAGTATAGCGCCCCCGACAGGGAAGGAAGCTTTCTTT
-	TRBV6-6	TRBJ1-1	-	CASSTGTPTEAFF	TGTGCCAGCAGCACCGGGACACCGACTGAAGCTTTCTTT
-	TRBV5-1	TRBJ1-6	few	CASSPAGARSNSPLHF	TGCGCCAGCAGCCCTGCAGGGGCGCGTTCTAATTCACCCCTCCACTTT
TRBD1	TRBV19	TRBJ1-1	once	CASSLQGAPLVAFF	TGTGCCAGTAGTTTACAGGGGGCACCCCTGGTGGCTTTCTTT
TRBD1	TRBV27	TRBJ1-4	-	CASSFGGQTNEKLFF	TGTGCCAGCAGTTTCGGGGGACAGACTAATGAAAAACTGTTTTTT
-	TRBV12-3/TRBV12-4	TRBJ1-3	-	CASSLLGNTIYF	TGTGCCAGCAGTTTATTAGGAAACACCATATATTTT
TRBD1	TRBV5-1	TRBJ1-1	-	CASSLGGGRGILNTEAFF	TGCGCCAGCAGCTTGGGAGGAGGCAGGGGGATTTTGAACACTGAAGCTTTCTTT
-	TRBV5-3	TRBJ1-5	once	CARSGTNNQPQHF	TGTGCCAGAAGCGGGACAAACAATCAGCCCCAGCATTTT
-	TRBV28	TRBJ1-4	once	CASSETGLGEKLFF	TGTGCCAGCAGTGAGACAGGACTTGGGGAAAAACTGTTTTTT
-	TRBV6-2/TRBV6-3	TRBJ2-7	once	CASSYDSYEQYF	TGTGCCAGCAGTTACGACAGCTACGAGCAGTACTTC
TRBD1	TRBV28	TRBJ1-5	-	CASRLQGQDTNQPQHF	TGTGCCAGCAGACTACAGGGGCAGGATACCAATCAGCCCCAGCATTTT
TRBD1	TRBV5-1	TRBJ1-1	-	CASSLQGAAEAFF	TGCGCCAGCAGCTTACAGGGGGCGGCTGAAGCTTTCTTT
TRBD1	TRBV5-6	TRBJ2-1	-	CASSLGRGQYQQFF	TGTGCCAGCAGCTTGGGCAGGGGGCAGTATCAACAGTTCTTC
TRBD1	TRBV11-2	TRBJ2-5	-	CASSSGFRGTQETQYF	TGTGCCAGCAGCTCAGGGTTCAGGGGGACGCAAGAGACCCAGTACTTC